Listed below are T cell receptor beta chains from one sample, sequenced in a study of blood T cell repertoires in COVID-19. The data were produced by immunoSEQ multiplex PCR, yet TCRdb's version contains in-frame clones alone and is incomplete. The repertoire consists of around 300,000 clones, with approximately 83% occurring once and the leading ten covering approximately 11%. Sequencing input: peripheral blood. The receptors shown here come from a woman between 65 and 79 years old with acute or convalescent COVID-19. Each CDR3 is given with its conserved first and last residue. Fields, in order: CDR3 protein, CDR3 DNA, clone size, V gene, D gene, J gene. A D gene is named only where the DNA matches it firmly. Clone size, where shown, is once, few, many, or a class for clones that have expanded.

CASSPGQLTNYGYTF,TGTGCCAGCAGCCCCGGACAGCTTACTAACTATGGCTACACCTTC,NA,TRBV9,NA,TRBJ1-2
CASSLNLAFGYTF,TGTGCCAGCAGCTTAAATCTCGCGTTTGGCTACACCTTC,once,TRBV7-2,NA,TRBJ1-2
CASRQGPTNNQPQHF,TGTGCCAGTAGACAGGGGCCTACTAACAATCAGCCCCAGCATTTT,NA,TRBV19,TRBD1,TRBJ1-5
CASSVAGGNTIYF,TGTGCCAGCAGCGTGGCGGGAGGAAACACCATATATTTT,NA,TRBV5-5,NA,TRBJ1-3
CASSPQTGGPYGYTF,TGTGCCAGCAGCCCACAGACAGGGGGCCCCTATGGCTACACCTTC,NA,TRBV7-6,TRBD1,TRBJ1-2
CASSSTSGDLGGELFF,TGTGCCAGCAGCTCGACTAGCGGGGACCTGGGGGGGGAGCTGTTTTTT,NA,TRBV5-4,TRBD2,TRBJ2-2
CSASLDAGLNQPQHF,TGCAGTGCTAGTCTCGACGCGGGGCTAAATCAGCCCCAGCATTTT,NA,TRBV20-1,NA,TRBJ1-5
CASSPGAKNIQYF,TGTGCCAGCAGCCCGGGGGCCAAAAACATTCAGTACTTC,NA,TRBV7-9,NA,TRBJ2-4
CASSDGQGASQYF,TGTGCCAGCTCAGACGGACAGGGTGCGTCGCAGTACTTC,few,TRBV18,TRBD1,TRBJ2-7
CASRLEASDTQYF,TGTGCCAGCAGACTTGAGGCCTCAGATACGCAGTATTTT,NA,TRBV6-6,NA,TRBJ2-3
CASSQSGIETQYF,TGTGCCAGCAGCCAGTCCGGGATCGAGACCCAGTACTTC,NA,TRBV3-1/TRBV3-2,NA,TRBJ2-5
CASSPGRDRGPYGYTF,TGTGCCAGCTCACCCGGCCGGGACAGGGGGCCTTATGGCTACACCTTC,NA,TRBV18,TRBD1,TRBJ1-2
CASSPFRGLGGNTIYF,TGTGCCAGTAGTCCTTTCAGGGGGCTGGGTGGAAACACCATATATTTT,NA,TRBV19,TRBD1,TRBJ1-3
CASSDTGVGQPQHF,TGTGCCAGCAGCGACACAGGGGTGGGGCAGCCCCAGCATTTT,NA,TRBV9,TRBD1,TRBJ1-5
CATETDGQGGYGYTF,TGTGCCACCGAAACAGACGGACAGGGGGGGTATGGCTACACCTTC,NA,TRBV15,TRBD1,TRBJ1-2
CASSEFGQGAGYGYTF,TGTGCCAGCAGTGAATTTGGACAGGGGGCCGGGTATGGCTACACCTTC,NA,TRBV2,TRBD1,TRBJ1-2
CASSLTGGHTEAFF,TGTGCCAGTAGTCTTACAGGGGGTCACACTGAAGCTTTCTTT,NA,TRBV19,TRBD1,TRBJ1-1
CASSVLGSTQETQYF,TGTGCCAGCAGCGTACTGGGCAGTACTCAAGAGACCCAGTACTTC,NA,TRBV9,NA,TRBJ2-5
CASSHPGSNTEAFF,TGTGCCAGCAGCCATCCCGGGTCGAACACTGAAGCTTTCTTT,NA,TRBV14,NA,TRBJ1-1
CASRRGPGELFF,TGTGCCAGCAGAAGAGGGCCCGGGGAGCTGTTTTTT,NA,TRBV6-6,NA,TRBJ2-2
CASRRNDEQYF,TGTGCCAGCAGGCGAAACGACGAGCAGTACTTC,NA,TRBV6-5,NA,TRBJ2-7
CADTCLRGSLDTQYF,TGCGCCGACACGTGCCTGCGGGGATCATTAGATACGCAGTATTTT,NA,TRBV10-1,NA,TRBJ2-3
CASSLKGNYEQYF,TGTGCCAGCAGTTTAAAGGGGAACTACGAGCAGTACTTC,NA,TRBV12-3/TRBV12-4,NA,TRBJ2-7
CASSSGGRALRRYEQYF,TGTGCCAGCAGTTCCGGGGGGAGGGCTCTAAGAAGGTACGAGCAGTACTTC,NA,TRBV7-2,TRBD2,TRBJ2-7
CASSLERGEEAFF,TGCGCCAGCAGCCTGGAGAGAGGAGAAGAAGCTTTCTTT,NA,TRBV5-1,NA,TRBJ1-1
CASRDRPQSYEQYF,TGTGCCAGCAGGGACAGGCCCCAGTCCTACGAGCAGTACTTC,NA,TRBV6-5,TRBD1,TRBJ2-7
CASSYASLRPYEQYF,TGTGCCAGCAGTTACGCGAGCTTGAGGCCCTACGAGCAGTACTTC,once,TRBV6-5,NA,TRBJ2-7
CASSPGVTNEKLFF,TGTGCTAGCAGCCCCGGAGTGACTAATGAAAAACTGTTTTTT,NA,TRBV7-7,NA,TRBJ1-4
CASSVSGGGTDTQYF,TGTGCCAGTAGTGTTAGCGGGGGCGGGACAGATACGCAGTATTTT,NA,TRBV19,TRBD2,TRBJ2-3
CASSQVGGWNTEAFF,TGCGCCAGCAGCCAAGTGGGGGGTTGGAACACTGAAGCTTTCTTT,NA,TRBV4-1,NA,TRBJ1-1
CASSQGDYNSPLHF,TGTGCCAGCAGCCAGGGGGACTACAATTCACCCCTCCACTTT,NA,TRBV3-1/TRBV3-2,NA,TRBJ1-6
CASSLGPGQGGKTQYF,TGCGCCAGCAGCCTCGGGCCGGGACAGGGCGGGAAGACCCAGTACTTC,NA,TRBV4-1,TRBD1,TRBJ2-5
CASSLVGGTETQYF,TGCGCCAGCAGCTTGGTGGGGGGAACAGAGACCCAGTACTTC,NA,TRBV5-1,NA,TRBJ2-5
CASSIGGLNTDTQYF,TGTGCCAGCAGCATCGGGGGGCTCAACACAGATACGCAGTATTTT,NA,TRBV11-3,NA,TRBJ2-3
CASSENTNLSGNTIYF,TGTGCCAGCAGTGAGAACACTAACCTTTCTGGAAACACCATATATTTT,NA,TRBV6-1,NA,TRBJ1-3
CASSLSGQGGYTF,TGTGCCAGCAGTTTATCGGGACAGGGGGGCTACACCTTC,NA,TRBV27,TRBD1,TRBJ1-2
CASSFSGGGVAGELFF,TGTGCCAGCAGCTTTTCTGGCGGGGGGGTCGCCGGGGAGCTGTTTTTT,NA,TRBV7-2,TRBD2,TRBJ2-2
CAISESGTSGYEQYF,TGTGCCATCAGTGAGTCGGGGACTAGCGGATACGAGCAGTACTTC,NA,TRBV10-3,TRBD2,TRBJ2-7
CASSTSGVTDTQYF,TGTGCCAGCTCCACTAGCGGGGTAACAGATACGCAGTATTTT,NA,TRBV2,TRBD2,TRBJ2-3
CASSPNSGDGYTF,TGTGCCAGCTCACCAAATTCAGGTGATGGCTACACCTTC,NA,TRBV18,NA,TRBJ1-2
CASSFIRGNSPLHF,TGTGCCAGCAGCTTTATCAGGGGGAACTCACCCCTCCACTTT,NA,TRBV11-2,TRBD1,TRBJ1-6